This T cell receptor (beta chain) emerged from a study of blood T cell repertoires in COVID-19. The CDR3 runs to 18 residues. Germline V gives CDR1 MGHRA, CDR2 YSYEKL. J was trimmed by 0 bases and V by 3 bases; bases with no gene match: 5. Libraries were prepared by immunoSEQ multiplex PCR; TCRdb keeps only in-frame clonotypes and omits some of them. The sample comprises fewer than 500,000 clones, approximately 87% of which are singletons, and around 0.95% rests with the top ten. The TCR sequence derives from a woman in her twenties or thirties with acute COVID-19. The source material was PBMCs or T cells enriched from blood (not recorded which). The chain links TRBV4-1 to TRBJ2-4; 13 positions match TRBD2. CDR3 nucleotide sequence: TGCGCCAGCAGCCATGGACTAGCGGGGGTACTAGCCAAAAACATTCAGTACTTC. Amino acids: CASSHGLAGVLAKNIQYF.